This T cell receptor (beta chain) comes out of a study of OX40 agonist ivuxolimab in advanced cancers. Study summary: Patients were dosed with the agonistic anti-OX40 (CD134) antibody ivuxolimab. Patients in the trial were receiving intravenous ivuxolimab every 2 weeks, at doses of 0.01 to 10 mg/kg.

In the case of this clone: Its antigen is not known.

Study-wide points: At 0.1 to 3.0 mg/kg, CD4+ and CD8+ blood T cells expanded clonally by week 6. It was not determined which antigens were specifically recognized by the peripheral T cells that had undergone clonal expansion.

Germline lookup yields CDR1 MNHEY and CDR2 SMNVEV (reference sequence). The CDR3 is 16 amino acids. Between the trimmed V and J ends, which lost 8 bases and 0 bases, there was a span of 18 bases. The table came from immunoSEQ multiplex PCR; TCRdb's copy has only in-frame clones and leaves some out. The repertoire includes roughly 120,000 clones, about nine tenths of them detected once, and around 0.27% sits in the top ten. The material sequenced was CD4+ or CD8+ T cells sorted from blood, taken in a trial of the OX40 agonist ivuxolimab. The rearrangement links TRBV27 to TRBJ2-3; tentatively, D is TRBD1 (5 bases). The sequence was obtained from an adult with an advanced solid tumor such as melanoma, head and neck, liver or kidney cancer. This CDR3 reads CASSQGAAPSTDTQYF. CDR3 coding DNA: TGTGCCAGCTCCCAAGGGGCGGCGCCTAGCACAGATACGCAGTATTTT.